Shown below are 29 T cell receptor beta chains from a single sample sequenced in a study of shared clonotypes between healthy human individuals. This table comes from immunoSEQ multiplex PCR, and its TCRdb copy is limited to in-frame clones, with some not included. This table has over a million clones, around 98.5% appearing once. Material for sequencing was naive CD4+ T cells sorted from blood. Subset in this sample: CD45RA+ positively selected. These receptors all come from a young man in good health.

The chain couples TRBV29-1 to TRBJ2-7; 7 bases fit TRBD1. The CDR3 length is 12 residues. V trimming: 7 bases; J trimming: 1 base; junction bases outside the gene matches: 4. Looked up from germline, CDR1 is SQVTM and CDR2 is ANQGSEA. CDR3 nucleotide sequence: TGCAGCGCTCAGGGGGATTCCTACGAGCAGTACTTC. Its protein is CSAQGDSYEQYF.

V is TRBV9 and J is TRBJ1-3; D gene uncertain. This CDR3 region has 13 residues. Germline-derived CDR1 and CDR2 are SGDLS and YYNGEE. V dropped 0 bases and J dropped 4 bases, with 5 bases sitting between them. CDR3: CASSVDSGNTIYF. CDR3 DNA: TGTGCCAGCAGCGTAGACTCGGGAAACACCATATATTTT.

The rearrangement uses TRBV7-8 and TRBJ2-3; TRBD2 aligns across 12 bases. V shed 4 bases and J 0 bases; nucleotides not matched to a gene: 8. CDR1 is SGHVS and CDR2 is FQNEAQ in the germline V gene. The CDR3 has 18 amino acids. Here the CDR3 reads CASSSMTSGRLSTDTQYF. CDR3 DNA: TGTGCCAGCAGCTCTATGACTAGCGGGAGACTTAGCACAGATACGCAGTATTTT.

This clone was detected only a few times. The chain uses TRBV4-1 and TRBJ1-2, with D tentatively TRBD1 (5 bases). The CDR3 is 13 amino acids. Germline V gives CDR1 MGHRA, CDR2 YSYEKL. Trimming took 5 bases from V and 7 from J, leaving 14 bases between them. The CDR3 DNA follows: TGCGCCAGCAGCTACACCAGGGAGGTTGGCTACACCTTC. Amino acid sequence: CASSYTREVGYTF.

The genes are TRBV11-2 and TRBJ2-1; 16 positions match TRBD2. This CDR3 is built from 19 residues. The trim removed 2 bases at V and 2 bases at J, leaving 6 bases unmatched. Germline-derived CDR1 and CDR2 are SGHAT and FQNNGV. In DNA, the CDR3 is TGTGCCAGCAGCTTAAGGGGGACTAGCGGGAGGGCCCCCTACAATGAGCAGTTCTTC. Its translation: CASSLRGTSGRAPYNEQFF.

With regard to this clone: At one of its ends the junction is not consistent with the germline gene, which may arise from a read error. The CDR3 DNA follows: TGTGCTAGCAGCAAAAACCCGAATGGGGAGACCCAGTACTTC. It encodes CASSKNPNGETQYF. This rearrangement joins TRBV7-7 to TRBJ2-5; no clear D gene. The CDR3 is 14 amino acids. The germline gives CDR1 SSHAT, CDR2 FNYEAQ (reference sequence).

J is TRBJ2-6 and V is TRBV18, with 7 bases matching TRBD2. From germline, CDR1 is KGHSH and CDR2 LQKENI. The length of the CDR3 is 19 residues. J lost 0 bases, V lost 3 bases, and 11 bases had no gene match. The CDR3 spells CASSPLPGLVSSGANVLTF. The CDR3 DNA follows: TGTGCCAGCTCACCTCTCCCCGGACTAGTGTCCTCTGGGGCCAACGTCCTGACTTTC.

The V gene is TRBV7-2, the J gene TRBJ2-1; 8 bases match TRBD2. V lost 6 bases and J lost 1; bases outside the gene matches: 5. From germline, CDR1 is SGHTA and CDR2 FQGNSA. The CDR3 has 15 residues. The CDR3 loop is CASSGSGSSYNEQFF. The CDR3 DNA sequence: TGTGCCAGCAGTGGAAGCGGGAGTTCCTACAATGAGCAGTTCTTC.

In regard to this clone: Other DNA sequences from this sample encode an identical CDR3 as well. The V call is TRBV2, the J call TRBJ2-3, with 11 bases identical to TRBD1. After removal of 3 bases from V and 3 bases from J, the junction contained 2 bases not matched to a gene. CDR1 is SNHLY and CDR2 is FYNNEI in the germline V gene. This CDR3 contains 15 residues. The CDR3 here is CASSEDRGRTDTQYF. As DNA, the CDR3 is TGTGCCAGCAGTGAGGACAGGGGGCGAACAGATACGCAGTATTTT.

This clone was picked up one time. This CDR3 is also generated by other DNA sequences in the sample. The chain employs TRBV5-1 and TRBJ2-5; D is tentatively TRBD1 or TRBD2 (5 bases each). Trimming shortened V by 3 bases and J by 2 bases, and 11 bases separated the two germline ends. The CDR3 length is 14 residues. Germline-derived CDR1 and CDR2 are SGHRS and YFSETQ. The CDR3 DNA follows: TGCGCCAGCAGCTCCGGGACGACACAAGAGACCCAGTACTTC. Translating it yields CASSSGTTQETQYF.

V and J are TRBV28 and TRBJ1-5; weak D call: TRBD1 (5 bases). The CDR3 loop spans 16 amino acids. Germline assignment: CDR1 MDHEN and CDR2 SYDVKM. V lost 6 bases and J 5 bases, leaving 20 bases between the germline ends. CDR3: CASSHQTGLGDQPQHF. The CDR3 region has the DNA TGTGCCAGCAGCCATCAGACGGGCTTGGGGGATCAGCCCCAGCATTTT.

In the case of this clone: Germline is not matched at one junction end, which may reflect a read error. This CDR3 reads CASSGLAGTSHEQYF. Here the CDR3 DNA reads TGCGCCAGCAGTGGACTAGCGGGCACCTCCCACGAGCAGTACTTC. The rearrangement links TRBV10-2 to TRBJ2-7; TRBD2 matches at 10 bases. Germline V gene lookup returns CDR1 WSHSY and CDR2 SAAADI. The CDR3 is made up of 15 amino acids.

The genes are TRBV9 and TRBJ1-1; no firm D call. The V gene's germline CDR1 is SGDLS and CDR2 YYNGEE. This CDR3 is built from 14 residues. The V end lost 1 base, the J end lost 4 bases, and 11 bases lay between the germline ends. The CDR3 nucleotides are TGTGCCAGCAGCGTAAGTAGGTCGGGCACTGAAGCTTTCTTT. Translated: CASSVSRSGTEAFF.

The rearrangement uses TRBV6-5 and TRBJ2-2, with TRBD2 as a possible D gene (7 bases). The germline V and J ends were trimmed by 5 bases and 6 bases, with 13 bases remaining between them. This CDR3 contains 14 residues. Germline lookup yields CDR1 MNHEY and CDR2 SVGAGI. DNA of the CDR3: TGTGCCAGCAGTGTCCAGGGGAGGGCCGGGGAGCTGTTTTTT. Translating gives CASSVQGRAGELFF.

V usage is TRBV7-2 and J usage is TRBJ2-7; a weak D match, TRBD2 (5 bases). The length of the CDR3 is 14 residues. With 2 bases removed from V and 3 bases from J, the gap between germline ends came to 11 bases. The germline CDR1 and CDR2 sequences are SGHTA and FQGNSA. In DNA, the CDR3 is TGTGCCAGCAGCTTAAGAATACGGGGCTACGAGCAGTACTTC. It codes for CASSLRIRGYEQYF.

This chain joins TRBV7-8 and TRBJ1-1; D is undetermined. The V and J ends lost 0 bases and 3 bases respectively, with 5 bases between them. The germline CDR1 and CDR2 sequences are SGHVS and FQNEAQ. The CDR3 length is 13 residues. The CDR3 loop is CASSLAEYTEAFF. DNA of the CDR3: TGTGCCAGCAGCTTAGCGGAGTACACTGAAGCTTTCTTT.

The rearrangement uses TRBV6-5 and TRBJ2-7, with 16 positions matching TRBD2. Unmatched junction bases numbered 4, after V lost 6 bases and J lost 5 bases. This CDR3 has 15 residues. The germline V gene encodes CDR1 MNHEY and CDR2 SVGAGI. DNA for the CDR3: TGTGCCAGCAGGGGACTAGCGGGAGGGCTCCACGAGCAGTACTTC. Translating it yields CASRGLAGGLHEQYF.

The CDR3 region has the DNA TGTGCCTGGAGTTCAGGAGGACCTCGGGAGACCCAGTACTTC. Amino acid sequence: CAWSSGGPRETQYF. V usage is TRBV30 and J usage is TRBJ2-5; maybe TRBD2 (5 bases). Germline V gene lookup returns CDR1 GTSNPN and CDR2 SVGIG (reference sequence). The CDR3 consists of 14 residues. V was trimmed by 2 bases and J by 5 bases, leaving 15 bases between them. Supplemented by reference TRBV30 and TRBJ2-5, the full variable domain reads SQTIHQWPATLVQPVGSPLSLECTVEGTSNPNLYWYRQAAGRGLQLLFYSVGIGQISSEVPQNLSASRPQDRQFILSSKKLLLSDSGFYLCAWSSGGPRETQYFGPGTRLLVL.

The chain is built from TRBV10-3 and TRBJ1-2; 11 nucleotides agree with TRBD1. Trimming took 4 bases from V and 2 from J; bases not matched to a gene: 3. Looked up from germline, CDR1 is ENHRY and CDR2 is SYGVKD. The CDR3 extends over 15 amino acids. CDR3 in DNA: TGTGCCATCAGTGTAGGGGACAGGGGGAACTATGGCTACACCTTC. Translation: CAISVGDRGNYGYTF.

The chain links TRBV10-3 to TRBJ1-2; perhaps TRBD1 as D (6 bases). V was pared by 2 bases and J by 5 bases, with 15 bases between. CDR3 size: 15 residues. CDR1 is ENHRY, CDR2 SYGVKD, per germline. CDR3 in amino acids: CAISEARDKKYGYTF. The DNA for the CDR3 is TGTGCCATCAGTGAGGCAAGGGACAAGAAATATGGCTACACCTTC.

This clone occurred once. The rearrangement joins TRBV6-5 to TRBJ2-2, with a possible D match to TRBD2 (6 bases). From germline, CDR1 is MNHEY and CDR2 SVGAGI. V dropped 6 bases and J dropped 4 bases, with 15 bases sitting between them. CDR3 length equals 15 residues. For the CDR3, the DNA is TGTGCCAGCAGCACTTTCGGGAGCGGCACCGGGGAGCTGTTTTTT. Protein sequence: CASSTFGSGTGELFF.

The CDR3: CASSRRDRGQETQYF. The CDR3 region has the DNA TGCGCCAGCAGCCGACGGGACAGGGGGCAAGAGACCCAGTACTTC. The rearrangement joins TRBV4-3 to TRBJ2-5; 11 bases fit TRBD1. Germline V gene sequence: CDR1 LGHNA, CDR2 YSLEER. The CDR3 has 15 residues. Unmatched junction bases numbered 3, after V lost 4 bases and J lost 2 bases.

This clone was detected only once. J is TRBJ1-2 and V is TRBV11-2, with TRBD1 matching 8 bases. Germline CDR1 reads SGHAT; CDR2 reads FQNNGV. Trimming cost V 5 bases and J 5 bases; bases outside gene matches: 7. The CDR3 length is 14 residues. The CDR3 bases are TGTGCCAGCAGCCGACGACAGGGGACATATGGCTACACCTTC. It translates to CASSRRQGTYGYTF.

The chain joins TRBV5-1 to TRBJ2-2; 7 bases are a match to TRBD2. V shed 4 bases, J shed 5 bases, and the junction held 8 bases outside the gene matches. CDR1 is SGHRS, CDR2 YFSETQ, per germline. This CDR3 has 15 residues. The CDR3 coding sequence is TGCGCCAGCAGCCAAGGACTAGGTAGTACCGGGGAGCTGTTTTTT. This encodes CASSQGLGSTGELFF.

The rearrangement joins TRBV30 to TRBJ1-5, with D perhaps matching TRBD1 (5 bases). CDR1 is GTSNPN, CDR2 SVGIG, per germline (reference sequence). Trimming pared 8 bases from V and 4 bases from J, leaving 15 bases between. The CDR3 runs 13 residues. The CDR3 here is CAGSRGPNQPQHF. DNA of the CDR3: TGTGCCGGTTCAAGGGGCCCAAATCAGCCCCAGCATTTT.

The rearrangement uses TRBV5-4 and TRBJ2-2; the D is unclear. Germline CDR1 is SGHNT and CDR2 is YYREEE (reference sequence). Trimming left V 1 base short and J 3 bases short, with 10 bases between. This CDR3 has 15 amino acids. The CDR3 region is CASSLFSPDTGELFF. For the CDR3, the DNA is TGTGCCAGCAGCTTGTTTTCCCCCGACACCGGGGAGCTGTTTTTT.

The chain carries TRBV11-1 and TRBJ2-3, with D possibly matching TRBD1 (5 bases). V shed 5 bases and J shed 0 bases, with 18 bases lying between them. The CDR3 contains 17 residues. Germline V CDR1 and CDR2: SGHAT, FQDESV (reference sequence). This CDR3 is CASSLPWGGVSTDTQYF. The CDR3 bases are TGTGCCAGCAGCCTTCCTTGGGGCGGCGTCAGCACAGATACGCAGTATTTT.

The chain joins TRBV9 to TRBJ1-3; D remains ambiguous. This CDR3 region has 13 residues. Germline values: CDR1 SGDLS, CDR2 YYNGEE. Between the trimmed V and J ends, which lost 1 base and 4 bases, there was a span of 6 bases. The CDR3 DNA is TGTGCCAGCAGCGTATTCCCGGGAAACACCATATATTTT. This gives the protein CASSVFPGNTIYF.

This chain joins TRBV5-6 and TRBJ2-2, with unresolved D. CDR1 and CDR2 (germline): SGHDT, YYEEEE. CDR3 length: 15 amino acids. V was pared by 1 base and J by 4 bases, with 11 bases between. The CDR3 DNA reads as TGTGCCAGCAGCTTGTACGGTAGAGGCACCGGGGAGCTGTTTTTT. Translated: CASSLYGRGTGELFF.